The following is a T cell receptor beta chain sequence with its context. The antigen remains unidentified. Vbeta (60) and Jbeta (13) primers were used in the PCR. Assay used: immunoSEQ multiplex PCR; TCRdb lists only in-frame clones, some missing. The table for this sample gives around 26,000 clones. This sample was included in a study of cytomegalovirus exposure and HLA in healthy donors. Study-level findings and limits: Researchers reported in a later analysis that a missense DCLRE1C variant was tied to TCR beta V- and J-gene trimming. Cytomegalovirus status, reportedly, was diagnosed with high specificity and sensitivity by the classifier.

In germline, CDR1 is SGHRS, CDR2 YFSETQ. This CDR3 region has 16 residues. V dropped 4 bases and J dropped 6; count of bases not matched to a gene: 14. This chain links TRBV5-1 with TRBJ2-7; 9 bases fit TRBD1. This clonotype was obtained from a male donor in good health and CMV-seropositive. Material for sequencing was PBMCs. CDR3 in amino acids: CASSPEGTGSVGEQYF. CDR3 in DNA: TGCGCCAGCAGCCCGGAGGGGACAGGGTCGGTCGGCGAGCAGTACTTC.